This TCR beta chain originates from a study of blood T cell repertoires in COVID-19. In the study overall: Collection of acute and convalescent COVID-19 samples took place in the United States, Italy and Spain.

Germline CDR1 is LNHDA and CDR2 is SQIVND (reference sequence). The CDR3 is made up of 14 amino acids. The J segment lost 2 bases and the V segment lost 4 bases, leaving 4 bases of the junction unmatched. Generated by immunoSEQ multiplex PCR, the TCRdb table keeps only in-frame clones and is missing some. Among fewer than 250,000 clones listed, roughly 80% were seen once. The sequenced sample was peripheral blood. The TCR sequence derives from a woman aged 50 to 60 with acute or convalescent COVID-19. The V gene is TRBV19, the J gene TRBJ1-2, with TRBD1 matching 7 bases. The CDR3 coding sequence is TGTGCCAGTAGTAAGGGACAGAGAAACTATGGCTACACCTTC. Translation: CASSKGQRNYGYTF.